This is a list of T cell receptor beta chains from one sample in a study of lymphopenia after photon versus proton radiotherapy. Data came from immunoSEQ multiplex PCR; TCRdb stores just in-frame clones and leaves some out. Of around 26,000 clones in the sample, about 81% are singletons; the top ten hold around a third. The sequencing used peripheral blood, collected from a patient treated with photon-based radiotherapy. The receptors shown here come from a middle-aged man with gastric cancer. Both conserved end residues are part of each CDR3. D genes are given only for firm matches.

CDR3: CASSEDGSPNQPQHF
D: .
V: TRBV2
J: TRBJ1-5

CDR3: CASSIDRGYYGYTF
D: TRBD1
V: TRBV28
J: TRBJ1-2

CDR3: CSVDDRRGAEAFF
D: .
V: TRBV29-1
J: TRBJ1-1

CDR3: CASSQRGFAGTGELFF
D: .
V: TRBV27
J: TRBJ2-2

CDR3: CASSFQGAWMKDTEAFF
D: .
V: TRBV5-6
J: TRBJ1-1

CDR3: CASSPSNRNEQFF
D: .
V: TRBV18
J: TRBJ2-1

CDR3: CASSLGGPKGEKLFF
D: .
V: TRBV5-6
J: TRBJ1-4

CDR3: CASSPLAGISTGELFF
D: TRBD2
V: TRBV5-1
J: TRBJ2-2

CDR3: CASSQNPAGTQETQYF
D: .
V: TRBV4-1
J: TRBJ2-5

CDR3: CASSQDRGGLGGNTIYF
D: .
V: TRBV4-2
J: TRBJ1-3

CDR3: CATESGANVLTF
D: .
V: TRBV10-3
J: TRBJ2-6

CDR3: CASRLDRGGTEAFF
D: TRBD1
V: TRBV4-1
J: TRBJ1-1

CDR3: CASSLMLATGGGTQYF
D: .
V: TRBV7-2
J: TRBJ2-3

CDR3: CASSEVDRSTDTQYF
D: .
V: TRBV6-1
J: TRBJ2-3

CDR3: CALRAGASTDTQYF
D: .
V: TRBV30
J: TRBJ2-3

CDR3: CASISGTEAFF
D: .
V: TRBV27
J: TRBJ1-1

CDR3: CASSQEVGGLGTQYF
D: .
V: TRBV4-2
J: TRBJ2-3

CDR3: CASSLTGGEAAFF
D: TRBD1
V: TRBV4-2
J: TRBJ1-1

CDR3: CASSTLAGGIAKNIQYF
D: TRBD2
V: TRBV5-1
J: TRBJ2-4

CDR3: CASSEAPSSNSYEQYF
D: .
V: TRBV9
J: TRBJ2-7

CDR3: CASSEAGTGIWSYEQYF
D: TRBD1
V: TRBV6-1
J: TRBJ2-7

CDR3: CASSERVLTGGGSLTKNIQYF
D: TRBD1
V: TRBV6-1
J: TRBJ2-4

CDR3: CASSEQRGSKNTQYF
D: TRBD2
V: TRBV19
J: TRBJ2-3

CDR3: CASSQTSKGTEAFF
D: .
V: TRBV7-8
J: TRBJ1-1

CDR3: CAGGKGISSNNSPLHF
D: .
V: TRBV30
J: TRBJ1-6

CDR3: CASSLVGVSGANVLTF
D: .
V: TRBV7-2
J: TRBJ2-6

CDR3: CASSQENRADTGELFF
D: .
V: TRBV4-1
J: TRBJ2-2

CDR3: CASSLQGRWIGYTF
D: .
V: TRBV13
J: TRBJ1-2

CDR3: CASSTWTGGARSPLHF
D: TRBD1
V: TRBV27
J: TRBJ1-6

CDR3: CAIRRDRGLSGNVLTF
D: TRBD1
V: TRBV10-3
J: TRBJ2-6

CDR3: CASSLISGELFF
D: .
V: TRBV7-8
J: TRBJ2-2

CDR3: CAWSRVRGGYTF
D: .
V: TRBV30
J: TRBJ1-2

CDR3: CASSYVGGTADTQYF
D: TRBD2
V: TRBV6-5
J: TRBJ2-3

CDR3: CASSPGTYEQYF
D: .
V: TRBV5-1
J: TRBJ2-7

CDR3: CASADGNTEAFF
D: .
V: TRBV10-2
J: TRBJ1-1

CDR3: CASSSDRGTQYF
D: TRBD1
V: TRBV5-1
J: TRBJ2-5

CDR3: CASSSGAGGLTKNIQYF
D: TRBD2
V: TRBV10-2
J: TRBJ2-4

CDR3: CASSQEDKGISPLHF
D: .
V: TRBV4-1
J: TRBJ1-6

CDR3: CATSLRDGYNQPQHF
D: .
V: TRBV15
J: TRBJ1-5

CDR3: CASRSEAYEQYF
D: .
V: TRBV5-1
J: TRBJ2-7

CDR3: CAWSPGQLNEKLFF
D: .
V: TRBV30
J: TRBJ1-4

CDR3: CASSSQGDTGELFF
D: .
V: TRBV2
J: TRBJ2-2

CDR3: CASNLAGGTDTQYF
D: TRBD2
V: TRBV5-1
J: TRBJ2-3

CDR3: CASSPGQDTLADTQYF
D: TRBD1
V: TRBV4-2
J: TRBJ2-3

CDR3: CASSLAVANYGYTF
D: .
V: TRBV5-4
J: TRBJ1-2

CDR3: CATSRVGTGEQFF
D: .
V: TRBV15
J: TRBJ2-1

CDR3: CAASLNRDRGYGYTF
D: TRBD1
V: TRBV6-1
J: TRBJ1-2